The entry that follows covers one T cell receptor beta chain sequence. Antigen specificity is unknown. The TCR beta cDNA libraries contained unique molecular identifiers. TCRdb analysed the PCR reads with MiXCR anew, one entry per CDR3 protein. The repertoire consists of roughly 600,000 distinct CDR3 sequences, with around 44% occurring once and the leading ten covering under 2%. The data were taken from a study of post-analysis software for immune sequencing data. V lost 3 bases and J 6 bases, leaving 6 bases between the germline ends. This CDR3 has 11 amino acids. Germline loops: CDR1 ENHRY, CDR2 SYGVKD. Study-level results: Multiple sclerosis was associated with a significant reduction in normalized Chao1 diversity relative to controls. Comparison of patients with controls showed about 5 TRBV segments more frequent in patients, TRBV5-6, TRBV5-1 and TRBV20-1 among them.

The V and J genes are TRBV10-3 and TRBJ2-7; D remains unclear. The sequence derives from a girl between 10 and 17 years old with multiple sclerosis. The sample consisted of blood. For the CDR3, the DNA is TGTGCCATCAGTGACCCCCCCGAGCAGTACTTC. It is translated as CAISDPPEQYF.